A selection of T cell receptor beta chains follows, all from one sample in a study of neoadjuvant anti-PD-1 for oral cavity cancer. Sequencing used immunoSEQ multiplex PCR; TCRdb keeps in-frame clones, though not all of them. The sample records approximately 13,000 clones, around 74% being singletons. This sample comprised PBMCs, obtained after nivolumab (anti-PD-1) treatment. Receptors were obtained from a person between 40 and 80 years old with oral cavity squamous cell carcinoma. The CDR3 runs from the conserved cysteine through the conserved F or W.

CDR3 length,V gene,CDR3 protein
13,TRBV28,CASSLPSPGLRFF
16,TRBV19,CASSSRGTPTNEKLFF
14,TRBV4-1,CASSQWDREQPQHF
15,TRBV10-3,CAISTPRGTTDTQYF
15,TRBV11-2,CASSLVAGVQETQYF
12,TRBV29-1,CSAGPHTGELFF
15,TRBV5-1,CASSLGAALDEKLFF
16,TRBV5-5,CASSLAAESSYNEQFF
12,TRBV10-3,CAISGQGYEQYF
12,TRBV29-1,CSVESLHYGYTF
15,TRBV27,CASSLSETSGYEQYF
12,TRBV30,CAWKGYGDTQYF
16,TRBV7-6,CASSAPDRGNTGELFF
16,TRBV6-5,CASSYSGQGAGNTIYF
14,TRBV2,CASTPGQLGNEQFF
15,TRBV2,CASSVLAGVSYEQYF
15,TRBV11-2,CASSSPGTSVYEQYF
15,TRBV5-6,CASSLDLRGGTEAFF
19,TRBV7-9,CASSSLGGQGNWVNYGYTF
16,TRBV9,CASSVESGLSGNTIYF
12,TRBV19,CASRQQNQPQHF
13,TRBV5-1,CASSLGRDTEAFF
14,TRBV5-1,CASSLLVSAGEQFF
15,TRBV6-5,CASSYSFITNEKLFF
10,TRBV2,CAIRGGEQYF
15,TRBV10-3,CAISDRQGAHQPQHF
11,TRBV10-1,CASSDGYEQYF
16,TRBV19,CASSIAETSGWGEQFF
14,TRBV2,CASSETSGKGTQYF
13,TRBV25-1,CASSAIGTGELFF
14,TRBV29-1,CSVERTGATGELFF
14,TRBV30,CAWSVQGNTQPQHF
13,TRBV29-1,CSVRGQGLYGYTF
16,TRBV19,CASRWTSGANTGELFF
16,TRBV6-1,CASSEFSGTGPYEQYF
17,TRBV19,CASSSGQGGPMNTEAFF
17,TRBV6-1,CASSVSGTGGRADTQYF
14,TRBV6-6,CASSYMTGAGELFF
13,TRBV2,CASKGQGNQPQHF
14,TRBV2,CASISGSRTDEQYF
15,TRBV10-3,CAISGTSGRIYEQYF
13,TRBV19,CASSRLLGDEQFF
13,TRBV29-1,CSVEGEAGTEQFF
12,TRBV11-2,CASGGQNQEAFF
14,TRBV19,CASSIGQKNTEAFF